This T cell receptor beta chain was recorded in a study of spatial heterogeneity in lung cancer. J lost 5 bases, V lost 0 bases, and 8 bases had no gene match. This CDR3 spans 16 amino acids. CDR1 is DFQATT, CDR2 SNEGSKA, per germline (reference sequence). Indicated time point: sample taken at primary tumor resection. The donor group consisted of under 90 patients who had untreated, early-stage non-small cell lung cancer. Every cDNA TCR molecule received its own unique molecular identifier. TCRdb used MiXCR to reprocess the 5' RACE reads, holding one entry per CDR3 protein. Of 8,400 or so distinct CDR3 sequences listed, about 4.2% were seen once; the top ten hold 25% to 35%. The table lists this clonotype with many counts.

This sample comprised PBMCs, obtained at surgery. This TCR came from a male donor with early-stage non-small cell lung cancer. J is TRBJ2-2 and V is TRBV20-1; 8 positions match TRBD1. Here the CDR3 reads CSARDRAGGLTGELFF. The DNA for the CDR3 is TGCAGTGCTAGAGATCGGGCAGGGGGCTTGACCGGGGAGCTGTTTTTT.